What follows are 21 T cell receptor beta chains derived from one specimen sequenced in a study of cytomegalovirus exposure and HLA in healthy donors. The primer mix had 60 Vbeta and 13 Jbeta primers. TCRdb's table, derived via immunoSEQ multiplex PCR, lists solely in-frame clones and lacks some. The repertoire holds roughly 190,000 clones, about three quarters seen once, with 2% to 2.5% in the top ten. Sequenced material: PBMCs. The receptor set was obtained from a woman in her 30s in good health and CMV-seropositive.

The chain combines TRBV19 with TRBJ2-7; 9 nucleotides match TRBD2. Germline V CDR1 and CDR2: LNHDA, SQIVND (reference sequence). The ends lost 6 bases at V and 0 bases at J; junction bases unmatched: 12. The CDR3 totals 17 residues. The CDR3 coding sequence is TGTGCCAGTAGACGCACAGGTGTAGCGGGGGACTCCTACGAGCAGTACTTC. Protein sequence: CASRRTGVAGDSYEQYF.

This clone was picked up one time. The chain recombines TRBV4-1 with TRBJ1-5, with TRBD1 identical over 10 bases. Trimming removed 8 bases from V and 2 bases from J; junction bases left unmatched: 12. This CDR3 spans 17 amino acids. The germline gives CDR1 MGHRA, CDR2 YSYEKL. CDR3 in amino acids: CASGPGQGRYGNQPQHF. In nucleotides, the CDR3 is TGCGCCAGCGGACCGGGACAGGGGAGATACGGCAATCAGCCCCAGCATTTT.

CDR3 nucleotide sequence: TGTGCCAGCAGCCGCTGGGTAGGAAGCGCTGAAGCTTTCTTT. This encodes CASSRWVGSAEAFF. V usage is TRBV5-4 and J usage is TRBJ1-1; no reliable D call. In germline, CDR1 is SGHNT, CDR2 YYREEE (reference sequence). With 4 bases removed from V and 6 bases from J, the gap between germline ends came to 16 bases. CDR3 length: 14 amino acids.

V and J are TRBV5-6 and TRBJ2-7; unclear D gene. V lost 0 bases and J 0 bases, leaving 10 bases between the germline ends. Germline loops: CDR1 SGHDT, CDR2 YYEEEE. The CDR3 extends over 15 amino acids. CDR3 loop: CASSLGQASSYEQYF. The CDR3 DNA follows: TGTGCCAGCAGCTTGGGTCAGGCCAGCTCCTACGAGCAGTACTTC.

The CDR3 here is CAWRVPGASNYGYTF. CDR3 sequence (DNA): TGTGCCTGGAGGGTACCCGGAGCAAGTAACTATGGCTACACCTTC. V usage is TRBV30 and J usage is TRBJ1-2; D remains ambiguous. CDR1 is GTSNPN and CDR2 is SVGIG in the germline V gene (reference sequence). This CDR3 comprises 15 residues. V lost 3 bases, J lost 1 base, and 15 bases lay in between.

V is TRBV5-1 and J is TRBJ2-7, with 7 nucleotides matching TRBD1. The ends lost 0 bases at V and 3 bases at J; junction bases unmatched: 3. Germline values: CDR1 SGHRS, CDR2 YFSETQ. CDR3 length equals 14 residues. As DNA, the CDR3 is TGCGCCAGCAGCTTGGTACAGGGGAACTACGAGCAGTACTTC. This translates into CASSLVQGNYEQYF.

The rearrangement joins TRBV5-1 to TRBJ2-5; D might be TRBD1 (5 bases). CDR3 length equals 14 residues. V was cut by 6 bases and J by 5 bases, with 17 bases left in between. Germline V gives CDR1 SGHRS, CDR2 YFSETQ. The CDR3, as DNA: TGCGCCAGCATAGCAGGGCCCGGGCTCGAGACCCAGTACTTC. The encoded protein is CASIAGPGLETQYF.

This clone was detected a few times. The genes are TRBV5-1 and TRBJ1-2, with D possibly being TRBD1 (5 bases). V lost 0 bases, J lost 6 bases, and 12 bases lay in between. The germline gives CDR1 SGHRS, CDR2 YFSETQ. CDR3 length equals 14 residues. This CDR3 is CASSLDGRVDGYTF. CDR3 DNA: TGCGCCAGCAGCTTGGATGGCAGGGTCGATGGCTACACCTTC.

The V and J genes are TRBV18 and TRBJ1-2; 8 bases match TRBD1. CDR1 KGHSH and CDR2 LQKENI come from the germline V gene. The junction had 13 bases not matched to a gene; V was cut back by 3 bases and J by 4 bases. This CDR3 is built from 17 residues. The CDR3 sequence is CASSPAYSGGAGYGYTF. The CDR3 DNA reads TGTGCCAGCTCACCCGCCTATTCAGGGGGCGCGGGCTATGGCTACACCTTC.

The chain combines TRBV27 with TRBJ2-3; unclear D gene. Trimming took 5 bases from V and 1 from J, leaving 13 bases between them. CDR1 and CDR2 from the germline V gene are MNHEY and SMNVEV (reference sequence). The CDR3 length is 15 residues. Here the CDR3 DNA reads TGTGCCAGCAGTCCTCCCGGCCAGGGCACAGATACGCAGTATTTT. Its translation is CASSPPGQGTDTQYF.

This clone was recorded a few times. The J gene is TRBJ2-3, the V gene TRBV15; TRBD1 matches at 9 bases. CDR1 and CDR2 from the germline V gene are LNHNV and YYDKDF (reference sequence). The CDR3 length is 17 residues. V was pared by 4 bases and J by 4 bases, with 12 bases of the junction left unmatched. CDR3 residues: CATSKMGTGGIADTQYF. CDR3 coding DNA: TGTGCCACCAGCAAAATGGGAACAGGGGGCATAGCAGATACGCAGTATTTT.

This rearrangement joins TRBV29-1 to TRBJ1-1; possible D gene TRBD1, 5 bases. Germline V lookup: CDR1 SQVTM, CDR2 ANQGSEA. V lost 6 bases, J lost 1 base, and 12 bases lay in between. The CDR3 extends over 13 amino acids. The CDR3 reads CSVSRAPNTEAFF. As DNA, the CDR3 is TGCAGCGTCTCCAGGGCGCCGAACACTGAAGCTTTCTTT.

In the case of this clone: An end of the junction does not agree with germline; a read error may underlie this. The chain joins TRBV5-1 to TRBJ2-7; TRBD1 matches 8 bases. The CDR3 has 13 amino acids. The germline V gene has CDR1 SGHRS and CDR2 YFSETQ. The CDR3 here is CASSFQGAPEEYF. In DNA, the CDR3 is TGCGCCAGCAGCTTTCAGGGGGCTCCCGAGGAGTACTTC.

CDR3 sequence reads: CASSLAAGRMNTEAFF. The CDR3 DNA follows: TGCGCCAGCAGCTTGGCGGCAGGGAGGATGAACACTGAAGCTTTCTTT. The rearrangement links TRBV5-1 to TRBJ1-1; maybe TRBD1 (5 bases). Germline V gene sequence: CDR1 SGHRS, CDR2 YFSETQ. This CDR3 contains 16 residues. Trimming took off 0 bases at V and 0 bases at J, with 12 bases between the two ends.

V gene TRBV7-9 combines with J gene TRBJ1-5, with D possibly matching TRBD1 (5 bases). Germline CDR1 is SEHNR and CDR2 is FQNEAQ (reference sequence). CDR3 length: 16 amino acids. With 5 bases removed from V and 2 bases from J, the gap between germline ends came to 16 bases. The CDR3 is CASSLGAGWGNQPQHF. DNA for the CDR3: TGTGCCAGCAGCCTAGGGGCTGGTTGGGGCAATCAGCCCCAGCATTTT.

The table lists this clone with a few counts. This chain joins TRBV6-5 and TRBJ1-1, with 7 bases fitting TRBD1. The ends lost 7 bases at V and 10 bases at J; junction bases unmatched: 6. Germline-derived CDR1 and CDR2 are MNHEY and SVGAGI. The CDR3 runs 11 residues. CDR3 loop: CASTIQGRAFF. The CDR3 bases are TGTGCCAGCACCATACAGGGGAGAGCTTTCTTT.

The chain has TRBV27 and TRBJ2-7; 7 bases are a match to TRBD2. Germline lookup yields CDR1 MNHEY and CDR2 SMNVEV (reference sequence). With 6 bases clipped from V and 4 bases from J, the junction kept 6 bases outside the gene matches. The CDR3 spans 13 residues. CDR3 coding DNA: TGTGCCAGCAGGCCAGCGGGAAGGTACGAGCAGTACTTC. Its protein is CASRPAGRYEQYF.

V is TRBV11-1 and J is TRBJ2-1, with a tentative D call TRBD2 (5 bases). Trimming took 5 bases from V and 0 from J, leaving 14 bases between them. The germline CDR1 and CDR2 sequences are SGHAT and FQDESV (reference sequence). The CDR3 runs to 16 residues. This CDR3 reads CASSEGGVSSYNEQFF. The CDR3 nucleotides read TGTGCCAGCAGCGAAGGAGGTGTCAGCTCCTACAATGAGCAGTTCTTC.

This clone was observed a few times. The chain links TRBV6-6 to TRBJ1-1, with 8 bases aligning to TRBD1. Germline assignment: CDR1 MNHNY and CDR2 SVGAGI (reference sequence). The CDR3 has 14 amino acids. J gave up 7 bases and V 4 bases, and 8 bases lay outside the gene matches. This CDR3 reads CASSFDRGRGEAFF. The CDR3 bases are TGTGCCAGCAGTTTCGACAGGGGCAGGGGTGAAGCTTTCTTT.

The chain carries TRBV18 and TRBJ2-7; TRBD1 matches at 9 bases. The CDR3 has 16 residues. Germline CDR1 and CDR2: KGHSH and LQKENI. The trim removed 4 bases at V and 4 bases at J, leaving 11 bases unmatched. The CDR3 sequence: CASSQQSGTGRYEQYF. CDR3 bases: TGTGCCAGCTCACAACAATCCGGGACAGGGAGGTACGAGCAGTACTTC. Full variable domain (missing parts from reference TRBV18 and TRBJ2-7): NAGVMQNPRHLVRRRGQEARLRCSPMKGHSHVYWYRQLPEEGLKFMVYLQKENIIDESGMPKERFSAEFPKEGPSILRIQQVVRGDSAAYFCASSQQSGTGRYEQYFGPGTRLTVT.

The chain employs TRBV6-4 and TRBJ2-2; 8 bases map to TRBD2. CDR1 and CDR2 from the germline V gene are MRHNA and SNTAGT. Trimming cost V 4 bases and J 1 base; bases outside gene matches: 2. The CDR3 length is 15 residues. CDR3: CASSVSGGNTGELFF. The DNA of the CDR3 is TGTGCCAGCAGTGTAAGCGGGGGGAACACCGGGGAGCTGTTTTTT.